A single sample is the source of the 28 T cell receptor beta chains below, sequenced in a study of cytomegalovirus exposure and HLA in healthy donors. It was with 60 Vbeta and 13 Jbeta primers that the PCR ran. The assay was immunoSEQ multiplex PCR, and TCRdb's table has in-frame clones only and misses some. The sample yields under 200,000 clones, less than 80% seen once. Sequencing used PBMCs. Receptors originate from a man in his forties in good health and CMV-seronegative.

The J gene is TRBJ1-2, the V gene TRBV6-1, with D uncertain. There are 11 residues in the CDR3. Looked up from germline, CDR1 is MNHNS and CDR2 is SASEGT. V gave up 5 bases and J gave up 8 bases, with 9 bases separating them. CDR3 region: CASSYAGGYTF. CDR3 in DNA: TGTGCCAGCAGTTACGCCGGGGGCTACACCTTC.

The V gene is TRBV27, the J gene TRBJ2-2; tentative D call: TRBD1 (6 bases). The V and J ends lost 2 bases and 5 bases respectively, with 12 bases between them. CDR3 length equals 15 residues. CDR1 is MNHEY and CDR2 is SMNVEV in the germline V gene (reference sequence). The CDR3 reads CASSLSGGLTGELFF. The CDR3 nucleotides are TGTGCCAGCAGTTTAAGTGGGGGCTTAACCGGGGAGCTGTTTTTT.

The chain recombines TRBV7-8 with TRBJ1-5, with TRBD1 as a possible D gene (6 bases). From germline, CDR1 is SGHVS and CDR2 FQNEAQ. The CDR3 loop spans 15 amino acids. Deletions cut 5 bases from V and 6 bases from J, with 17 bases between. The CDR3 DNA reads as TGTGCCAGCAGCCCGAACACAGGGCGTCCTCAGCCCCAGCATTTT. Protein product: CASSPNTGRPQPQHF.

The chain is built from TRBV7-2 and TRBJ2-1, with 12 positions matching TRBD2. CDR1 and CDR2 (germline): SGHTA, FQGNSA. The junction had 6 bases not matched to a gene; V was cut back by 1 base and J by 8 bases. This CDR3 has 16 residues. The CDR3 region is CASSLGASGGAHEQFF. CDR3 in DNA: TGTGCCAGCAGCTTAGGGGCTAGCGGGGGGGCCCATGAGCAGTTCTTC.

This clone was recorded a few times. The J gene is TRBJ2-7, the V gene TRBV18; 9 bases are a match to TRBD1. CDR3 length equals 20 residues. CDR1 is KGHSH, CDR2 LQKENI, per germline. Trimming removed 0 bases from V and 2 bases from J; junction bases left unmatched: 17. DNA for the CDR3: TGTGCCAGCTCACCACCGCTTTTGCTAGAGGGACAGGGTATAGCCTACGAGCAGTACTTC. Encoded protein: CASSPPLLLEGQGIAYEQYF.

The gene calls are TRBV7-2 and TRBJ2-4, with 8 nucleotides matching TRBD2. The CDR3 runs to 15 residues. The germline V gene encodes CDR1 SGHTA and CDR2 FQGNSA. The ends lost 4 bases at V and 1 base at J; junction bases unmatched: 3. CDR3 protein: CASSSPGGAKNIQYF. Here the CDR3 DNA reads TGTGCCAGCAGCTCCCCGGGGGGGGCCAAAAACATTCAGTACTTC.

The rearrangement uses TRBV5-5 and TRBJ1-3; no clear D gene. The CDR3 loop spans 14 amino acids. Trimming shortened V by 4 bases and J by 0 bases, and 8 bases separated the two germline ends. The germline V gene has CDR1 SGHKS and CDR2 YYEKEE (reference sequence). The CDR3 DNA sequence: TGTGCCAGCAGCCCAGGCCACTCTGGAAACACCATATATTTT. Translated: CASSPGHSGNTIYF.

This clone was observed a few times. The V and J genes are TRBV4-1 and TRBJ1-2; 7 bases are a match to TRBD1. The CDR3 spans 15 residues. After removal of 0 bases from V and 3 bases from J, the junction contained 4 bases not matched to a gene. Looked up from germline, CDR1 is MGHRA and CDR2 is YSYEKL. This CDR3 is CASSQEEGADYGYTF. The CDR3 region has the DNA TGCGCCAGCAGCCAAGAGGAGGGGGCGGACTATGGCTACACCTTC.

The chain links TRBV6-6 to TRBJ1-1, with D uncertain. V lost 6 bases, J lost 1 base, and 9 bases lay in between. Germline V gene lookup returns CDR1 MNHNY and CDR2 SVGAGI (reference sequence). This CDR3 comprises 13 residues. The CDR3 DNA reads TGTGCCAGCAGGCCTACAGCGAACACTGAAGCTTTCTTT. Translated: CASRPTANTEAFF.

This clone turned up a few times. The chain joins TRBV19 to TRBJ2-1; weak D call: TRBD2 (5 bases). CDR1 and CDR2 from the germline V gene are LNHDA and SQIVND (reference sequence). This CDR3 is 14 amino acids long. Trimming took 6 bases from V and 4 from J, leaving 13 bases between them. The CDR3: CASSRTGSYNEQFF. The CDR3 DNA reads TGTGCCAGTAGCCGGACGGGGAGTTACAATGAGCAGTTCTTC.

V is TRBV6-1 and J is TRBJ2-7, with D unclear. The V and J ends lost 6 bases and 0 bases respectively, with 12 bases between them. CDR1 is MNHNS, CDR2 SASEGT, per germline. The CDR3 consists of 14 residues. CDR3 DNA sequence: TGTGCCAGCAGATTAGTTCCGAGCTCCTACGAGCAGTACTTC. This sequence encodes CASRLVPSSYEQYF.

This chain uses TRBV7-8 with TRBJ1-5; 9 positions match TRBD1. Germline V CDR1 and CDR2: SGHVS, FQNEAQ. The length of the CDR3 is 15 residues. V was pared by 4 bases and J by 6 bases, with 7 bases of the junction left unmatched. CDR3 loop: CASSSGTGRGQPQHF. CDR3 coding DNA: TGTGCCAGCAGCTCAGGGACAGGGAGGGGTCAGCCCCAGCATTTT.

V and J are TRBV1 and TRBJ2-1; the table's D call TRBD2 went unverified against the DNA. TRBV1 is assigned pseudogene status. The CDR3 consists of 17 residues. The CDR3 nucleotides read TGCACCAGCAGCCAGGTAGATGGGGTAGCGGGGGGGCACGAGCAGTTCTTC. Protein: CTSSQVDGVAGGHEQFF.

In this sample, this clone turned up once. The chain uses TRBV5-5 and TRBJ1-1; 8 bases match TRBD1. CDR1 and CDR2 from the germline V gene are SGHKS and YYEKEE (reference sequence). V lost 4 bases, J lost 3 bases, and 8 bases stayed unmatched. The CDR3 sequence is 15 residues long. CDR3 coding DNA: TGTGCCAGCAGCACCGGACAGGGAAGTGACACTGAAGCTTTCTTT. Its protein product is CASSTGQGSDTEAFF.

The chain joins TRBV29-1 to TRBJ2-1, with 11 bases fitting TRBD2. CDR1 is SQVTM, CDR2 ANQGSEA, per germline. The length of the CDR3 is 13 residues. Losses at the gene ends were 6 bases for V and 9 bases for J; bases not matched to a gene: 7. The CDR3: CSVRLAGSGEQFF. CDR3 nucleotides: TGCAGCGTGCGACTAGCGGGGTCCGGTGAGCAGTTCTTC.

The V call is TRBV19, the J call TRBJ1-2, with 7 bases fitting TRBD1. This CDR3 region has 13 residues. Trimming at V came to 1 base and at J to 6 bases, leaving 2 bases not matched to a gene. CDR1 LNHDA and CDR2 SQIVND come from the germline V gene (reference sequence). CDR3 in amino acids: CASSIGQGDGYTF. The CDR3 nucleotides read TGTGCCAGTAGTATAGGACAGGGTGATGGCTACACCTTC. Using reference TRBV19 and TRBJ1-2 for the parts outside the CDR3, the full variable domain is DGGITQSPKYLFRKEGQNVTLSCEQNLNHDAMYWYRQDPGQGLRLIYYSQIVNDFQKGDIAEGYSVSREKKESFPLTVTSAQKNPTAFYLCASSIGQGDGYTFGSGTRLTVV.

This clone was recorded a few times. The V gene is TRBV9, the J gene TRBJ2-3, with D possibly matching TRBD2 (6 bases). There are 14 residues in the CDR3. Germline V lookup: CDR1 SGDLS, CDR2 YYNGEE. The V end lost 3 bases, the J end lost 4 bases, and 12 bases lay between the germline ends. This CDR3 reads CASSGLGRADTQYF. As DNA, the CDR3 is TGTGCCAGCAGCGGACTAGGTAGGGCAGATACGCAGTATTTT.

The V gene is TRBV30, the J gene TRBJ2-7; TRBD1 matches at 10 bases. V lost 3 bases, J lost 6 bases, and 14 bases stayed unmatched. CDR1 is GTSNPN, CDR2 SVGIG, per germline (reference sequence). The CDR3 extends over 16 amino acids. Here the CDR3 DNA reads TGTGCCTGGAGACCAAACCTCCGGGACAGGGGTGGCGAGCAGTACTTC. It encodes CAWRPNLRDRGGEQYF.

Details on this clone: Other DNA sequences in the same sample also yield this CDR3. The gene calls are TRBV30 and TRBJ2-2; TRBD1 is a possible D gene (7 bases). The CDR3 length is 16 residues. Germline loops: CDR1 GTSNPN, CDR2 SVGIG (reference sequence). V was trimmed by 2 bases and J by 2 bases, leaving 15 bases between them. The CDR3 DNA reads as TGTGCCTGGAGTCAGGGGGGTCAGGGAAACACCGGGGAGCTGTTTTTT. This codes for CAWSQGGQGNTGELFF.

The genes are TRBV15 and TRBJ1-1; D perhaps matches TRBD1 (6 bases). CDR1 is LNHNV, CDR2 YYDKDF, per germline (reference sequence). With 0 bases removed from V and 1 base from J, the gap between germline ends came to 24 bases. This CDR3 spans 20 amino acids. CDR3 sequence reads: CATSRDRGGGGGVGNTEAFF. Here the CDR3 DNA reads TGTGCCACCAGCAGAGATCGCGGAGGGGGGGGAGGGGTAGGGAACACTGAAGCTTTCTTT.

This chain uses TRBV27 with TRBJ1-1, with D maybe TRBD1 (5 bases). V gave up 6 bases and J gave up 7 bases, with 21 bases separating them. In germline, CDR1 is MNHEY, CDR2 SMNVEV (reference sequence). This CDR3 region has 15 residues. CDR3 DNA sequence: TGTGCCAGCAGCCCAGCGGGGGGTGGATACGGTGAAGCTTTCTTT. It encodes CASSPAGGGYGEAFF.

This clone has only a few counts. The CDR3 spells CAWPGESTGELFF. CDR3 nucleotides: TGTGCCTGGCCCGGGGAGAGCACCGGGGAGCTGTTTTTT. The chain employs TRBV30 and TRBJ2-2; weak D call: TRBD2 (5 bases). This CDR3 is 13 amino acids long. The germline gives CDR1 GTSNPN, CDR2 SVGIG (reference sequence). The germline V and J ends were trimmed by 5 bases and 4 bases, with 11 bases remaining between them.

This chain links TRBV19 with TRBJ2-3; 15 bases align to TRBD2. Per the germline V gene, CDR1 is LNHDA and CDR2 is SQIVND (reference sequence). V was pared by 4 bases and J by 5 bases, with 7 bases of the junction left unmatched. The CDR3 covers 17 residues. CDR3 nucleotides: TGTGCCAGTAGTACCCGGACTAGCGGGAGGGCCCTAGATACGCAGTATTTT. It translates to CASSTRTSGRALDTQYF. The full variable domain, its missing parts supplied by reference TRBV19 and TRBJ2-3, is DGGITQSPKYLFRKEGQNVTLSCEQNLNHDAMYWYRQDPGQGLRLIYYSQIVNDFQKGDIAEGYSVSREKKESFPLTVTSAQKNPTAFYLCASSTRTSGRALDTQYFGPGTRLTVL.

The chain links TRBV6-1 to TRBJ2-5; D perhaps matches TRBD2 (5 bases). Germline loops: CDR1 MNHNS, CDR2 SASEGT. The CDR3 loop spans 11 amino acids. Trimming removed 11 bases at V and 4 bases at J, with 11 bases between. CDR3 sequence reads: CAGGSLETQYF. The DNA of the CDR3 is TGTGCCGGAGGATCATTAGAGACCCAGTACTTC.

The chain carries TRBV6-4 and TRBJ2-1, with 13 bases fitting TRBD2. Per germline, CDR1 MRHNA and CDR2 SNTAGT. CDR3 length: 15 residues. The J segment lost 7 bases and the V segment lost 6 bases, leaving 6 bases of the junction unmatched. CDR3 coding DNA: TGTGCCAGCAGCGGACTAGCGGGAGCCAGGAATGAGCAGTTCTTC. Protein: CASSGLAGARNEQFF.

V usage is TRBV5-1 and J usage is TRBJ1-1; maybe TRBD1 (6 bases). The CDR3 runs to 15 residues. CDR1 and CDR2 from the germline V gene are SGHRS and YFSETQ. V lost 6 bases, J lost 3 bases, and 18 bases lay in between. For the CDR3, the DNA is TGCGCCAGCACCACAACAGGGATTAGGGACACTGAAGCTTTCTTT. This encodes CASTTTGIRDTEAFF.

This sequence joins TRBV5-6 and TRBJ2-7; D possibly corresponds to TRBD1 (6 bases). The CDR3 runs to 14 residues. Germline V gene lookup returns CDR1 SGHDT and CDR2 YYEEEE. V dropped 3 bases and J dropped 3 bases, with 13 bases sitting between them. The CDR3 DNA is TGTGCCAGCAGCTCCCGGACAGCCAGCTACGAGCAGTACTTC. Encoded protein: CASSSRTASYEQYF.

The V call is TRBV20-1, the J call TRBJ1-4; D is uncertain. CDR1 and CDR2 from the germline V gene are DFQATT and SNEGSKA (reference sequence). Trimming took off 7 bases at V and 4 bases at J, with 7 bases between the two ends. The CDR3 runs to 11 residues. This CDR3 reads CSGGFNEKLFF. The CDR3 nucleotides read TGCAGTGGAGGATTTAATGAAAAACTGTTTTTT.